This T cell receptor beta chain was recorded in a study of T cell responses to AZD1222 COVID-19 vaccine. Timing groups of about 4 and about 12 weeks for second doses were pooled. This CDR3 has 14 amino acids. The germline V gene encodes CDR1 MNHEY and CDR2 SVGAGI. V lost 2 bases to trimming and J lost 0 bases, with 7 bases between them. Study-wide findings and caveats: It was only a handful of AZD1222 recipients who were seropositive at baseline. Clonal diversity was possibly underestimated, and white British individuals and females predominated among donors.

About this clone: Its antigen is as yet unknown.

The method was immunoSEQ multiplex PCR; TCRdb's version includes in-frame clones alone and lacks a portion of them. The top ten hold roughly 6.2% of the sample, which has approximately 150,000 clones, 90% seen once. The sequences come from peripheral blood, collected 28 days after the second AZD1222 dose. The sequence was obtained from an adult who received the AZD1222 COVID-19 vaccine. The gene calls are TRBV6-5 and TRBJ2-5; D call uncertain. The CDR3, as DNA: TGTGCCAGCAGTTACGAGGCAGACCAAGAGACCCAGTACTTC. Encoded protein: CASSYEADQETQYF.